This TCR beta chain was observed in a study of CD8+CD57+ T cells in acquired aplastic anemia. CDR3 length: 14 residues. V gave up 6 bases and J gave up 2 bases, with 12 bases separating them. Germline V gene sequence: CDR1 SGHAT, CDR2 FQNNGV. Using genomic DNA as the template, TCR beta VDJ and CDR3 profiling was carried out. TCRdb redid the calling of the reads with MiXCR, one entry per CDR3 protein. The sample consists of more than 45,000 distinct CDR3 sequences, around two thirds of them appearing once. The sequenced material came from sorted CD4+, CD8+, or CD8+CD57+ T cells (not recorded which) from PBMCs. The clonotype comes from a human donor in good health, serving as a control. This chain links TRBV11-2 with TRBJ2-3; D possibly corresponds to TRBD2 (6 bases). The CDR3 spells CASRPGLNTDTQYF. The CDR3 DNA sequence: TGTGCCAGCAGACCTGGACTAAACACAGATACGCAGTATTTT.